This TCR beta chain was retrieved from a study of shared clonotypes between healthy human individuals. The naive CD8 fraction comprised CD45RO-negative cells positively selected for CCR7 and excluded terminally differentiated effector memory CD45RA+ cells. Data came from immunoSEQ multiplex PCR; TCRdb stores just in-frame clones and leaves some out. This table has approximately 2,200,000 clones, 85% to 95% appearing once. Sequencing was performed on naive CD8+ T cells from PBMCs. This TCR was recovered from a man younger than 30 in good health. Some clones in this sample may be carry-over from other donors' samples.

The CDR3 region is CASSDGRTGTYEQYF. For the CDR3, the DNA is TGTGCCAGTAGTGACGGGAGGACAGGGACCTACGAGCAGTACTTC. The chain recombines TRBV19 with TRBJ2-7; TRBD1 is a possible D gene (8 bases). V shed 5 bases and J shed 2 bases, with 16 bases lying between them. The CDR3 contains 15 residues. In germline, CDR1 is LNHDA, CDR2 SQIVND (reference sequence).